This T cell receptor beta chain was found in a study of control samples from healthy donors and cancer patients. This table comes from immunoSEQ multiplex PCR, and its TCRdb copy is limited to in-frame clones, with some not included. The table records 78,000 or so clones, 88% of them present only once. The CDR3 is 14 residues long. Trimming removed 5 bases from V and 3 bases from J, with 10 bases in between. Germline V lookup: CDR1 SGHVS, CDR2 FQNEAQ. Input material: blood. This sequence was found in a woman in her 50s in good health. This chain uses TRBV7-8 with TRBJ2-2, with TRBD1 as a possible D gene (6 bases). The CDR3 is CASSIRQDTGELFF. The CDR3 DNA sequence: TGTGCCAGCAGCATCCGACAGGACACCGGGGAGCTGTTTTTT. The full variable domain, rest sourced from reference TRBV7-8 and TRBJ2-2, is GAGVSQSPRYKVAKRGQDVALRCDPISGHVSLFWYQQALGQGPEFLTYFQNEAQLDKSGLPSDRFFAERPEGSVSTLKIQRTQQEDSAVYLCASSIRQDTGELFFGEGSRLTVL.